This T cell receptor (beta chain) came from a study of shared clonotypes between healthy human individuals. The donors were all Caucasian adults (living in Nashville, Tennessee). A word on this clone: Its antigen remains unknown.

Looked up from germline, CDR1 is MDHEN and CDR2 is SYDVKM. V shed 2 bases and J shed 0 bases, with 17 bases lying between them. The CDR3 covers 18 residues. TCRdb keeps only in-frame clones here, not all; method: immunoSEQ multiplex PCR. The data contain 400,000 to 600,000 clones, 60% to 80% of them singletons. The study's findings and limits: The researchers took only blood, and tissue repertoires probably look different.

The sequenced sample consisted of PBMCs. The clonotype originates from a middle-aged woman in good health. Some clones in this sample may be carry-over from other donors' samples. V is TRBV28 and J is TRBJ2-4, with D unresolved. Here the CDR3 DNA reads TGTGCCAGCAGTTTACCCCGTGGTAGCTTTCTAGCCAAAAACATTCAGTACTTC. Translation: CASSLPRGSFLAKNIQYF.